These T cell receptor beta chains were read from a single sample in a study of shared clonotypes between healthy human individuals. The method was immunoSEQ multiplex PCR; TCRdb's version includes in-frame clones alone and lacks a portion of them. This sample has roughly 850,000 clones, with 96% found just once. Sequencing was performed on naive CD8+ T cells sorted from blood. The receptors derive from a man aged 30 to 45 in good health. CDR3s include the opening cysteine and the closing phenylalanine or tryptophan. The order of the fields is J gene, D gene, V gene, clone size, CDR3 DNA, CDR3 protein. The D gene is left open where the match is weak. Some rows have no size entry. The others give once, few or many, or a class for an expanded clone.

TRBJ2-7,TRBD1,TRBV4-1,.,TGCGCCAGCAGCCTGACAGGGACCTACGAGCAGTACTTC,CASSLTGTYEQYF
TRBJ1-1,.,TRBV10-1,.,TGCGCCAGCAGAGCCGGGACGGCGAACACTGAAGCTTTCTTT,CASRAGTANTEAFF
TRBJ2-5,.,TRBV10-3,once,TGTGCCATCAGTAGGGGAGGACGTGAGGAAGAGACCCAGTACTTC,CAISRGGREEETQYF
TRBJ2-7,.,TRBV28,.,TGTGCCAGCAGTTTAGAGGGGTATGAGTACGAGCAGTACTTC,CASSLEGYEYEQYF
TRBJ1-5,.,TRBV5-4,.,TGTGCCAGCAGCTTGATGGAAAGCAATCAGCCCCAGCATTTT,CASSLMESNQPQHF
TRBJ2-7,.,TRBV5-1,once,TGCGCCAGCAGCTTGGGAGTTGGGGGACCGAAGGACTACGAGCAGTACTTC,CASSLGVGGPKDYEQYF
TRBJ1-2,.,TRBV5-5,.,TGTGCCAGCAGCCCGCGACAGGCCCAGCGTGGGGGCTACACCTTC,CASSPRQAQRGGYTF
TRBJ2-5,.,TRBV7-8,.,TGTGCCAGCAGCTTAGTCGTAAGCGAGGGGACCCAGTACTTC,CASSLVVSEGTQYF
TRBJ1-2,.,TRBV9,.,TGTGCCAGCAGCGCACTTGGCGTCTATGGCTACACCTTC,CASSALGVYGYTF
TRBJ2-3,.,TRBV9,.,TGTGCCAGCAACCGCGGGCGGGGCACTAGTACAGATACGCAGTATTTT,CASNRGRGTSTDTQYF
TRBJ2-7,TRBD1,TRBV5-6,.,TGTGCCAGCAGCTCCACAGGGGGCGGCTACGAGCAGTACTTC,CASSSTGGGYEQYF
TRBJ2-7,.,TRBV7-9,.,TGTGCCAGCAGCAACCGGGACTCCTACGAGCAGTACTTC,CASSNRDSYEQYF
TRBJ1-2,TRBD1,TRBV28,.,TGTGCCAGCAGTTTATCCCCGAGACAGGGGGAAGGTGGCTACACCTTC,CASSLSPRQGEGGYTF
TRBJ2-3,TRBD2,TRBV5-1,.,TGCGCCAGCAGCTTGGGGGTAGCGGGAGTGTCTACAGATACGCAGTATTTT,CASSLGVAGVSTDTQYF
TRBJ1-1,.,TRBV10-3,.,TGTGCCATCAGTCCTGGACAGTGGAACACTGAAGCTTTCTTT,CAISPGQWNTEAFF
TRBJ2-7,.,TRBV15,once,TGTGCCACCCTCAAAGATCAGGGGATGATCTACGAGCAGTACTTC,CATLKDQGMIYEQYF
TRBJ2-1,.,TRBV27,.,TGTGCCAGCAGTTTCCTCGCAGGGTTAAGCTCCTACAATGAGCAGTTCTTC,CASSFLAGLSSYNEQFF
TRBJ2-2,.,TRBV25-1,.,TGTGCCAGCAACCCGGACCAAAACACCGGGGAGCTGTTTTTT,CASNPDQNTGELFF
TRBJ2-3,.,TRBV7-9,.,TGTGCCAGCAGCTTAGCGGCCGGGGAGATATCTGATACGCAGTATTTT,CASSLAAGEISDTQYF
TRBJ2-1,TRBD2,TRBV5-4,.,TGTGCCAGCAGCCTTGCTCTGAAGACTAGCTCCGATGAGCAGTTCTTC,CASSLALKTSSDEQFF
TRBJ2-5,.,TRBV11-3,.,TGTGCCAGCAGCCAGGACGGGGTAGAGACCCAGTACTTC,CASSQDGVETQYF
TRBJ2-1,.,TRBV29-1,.,TGCAGCGTTGAAGATTCCTACAATGAGCAGTTCTTC,CSVEDSYNEQFF
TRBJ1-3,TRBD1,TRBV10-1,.,TGCGCCAGCAGTGATGGACAGGGGCCAAACACCATATATTTT,CASSDGQGPNTIYF
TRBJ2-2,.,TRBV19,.,TGTGCCAGTAGTAGGGACACGGACACCGGGGAGCTGTTTTTT,CASSRDTDTGELFF
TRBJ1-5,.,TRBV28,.,TGTGCCAGCAGCCATCTCCCAGGTGTTAGCAATCAGCCCCAGCATTTT,CASSHLPGVSNQPQHF
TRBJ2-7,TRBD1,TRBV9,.,TGTGCCAGCAGCGTAAAACGGACAGGGGCCGAGCAGTACTTC,CASSVKRTGAEQYF
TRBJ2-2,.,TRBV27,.,TGTGCCAGCAGTTCCCCCCGCGTCTGGGGCGGAGACACCGGGGAGCTGTTTTTT,CASSSPRVWGGDTGELFF
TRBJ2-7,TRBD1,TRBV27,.,TGTGCCAGCAGTCCAAACTCGGGGACAGGAGGATTCTACGAGCAGTACTTC,CASSPNSGTGGFYEQYF
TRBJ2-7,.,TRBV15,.,TGTGCCACCAGCAGTAGCTGGGGGGACGAGCAGTACTTC,CATSSSWGDEQYF
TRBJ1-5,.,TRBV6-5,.,TGTGCCACCCAAGCACAGCATTTT,CATQAQHF
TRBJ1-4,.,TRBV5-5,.,TGTGCCAGCAGCCTCAGGGGTTTAAGGGAAAAACTGTTTTTT,CASSLRGLREKLFF
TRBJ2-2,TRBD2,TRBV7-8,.,TGTGCCAGCAGCTTAGCGTTTCTAGCGGGAGCCCCTCCCGGGGAGCTGTTTTTT,CASSLAFLAGAPPGELFF
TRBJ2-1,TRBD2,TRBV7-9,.,TGTGCCAGCAGCTTAATGACTAGCGGGAGATACAATGAGCAGTTCTTC,CASSLMTSGRYNEQFF
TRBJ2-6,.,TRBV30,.,TGTGCCTGGAGTGACGGGAGCTCTGGGGCCAACGTCCTGACTTTC,CAWSDGSSGANVLTF
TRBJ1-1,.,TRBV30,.,TGTGCCTGGGGGTTCGGCACTGAAGCTTTCTTT,CAWGFGTEAFF
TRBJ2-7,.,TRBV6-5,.,TGTGCCAGCAGTTACTCGGCCGGGGGTTCCTACGAGCAGTACTTC,CASSYSAGGSYEQYF
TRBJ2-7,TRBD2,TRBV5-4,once,TGTGCCAGCAGCGGTAGCGGGAAGAGCTCCTACGAGCAGTACTTC,CASSGSGKSSYEQYF
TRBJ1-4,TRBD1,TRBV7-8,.,TGTGCCAGCAGCTTAGCTACAGGGGAAAATGAAAAACTGTTTTTT,CASSLATGENEKLFF